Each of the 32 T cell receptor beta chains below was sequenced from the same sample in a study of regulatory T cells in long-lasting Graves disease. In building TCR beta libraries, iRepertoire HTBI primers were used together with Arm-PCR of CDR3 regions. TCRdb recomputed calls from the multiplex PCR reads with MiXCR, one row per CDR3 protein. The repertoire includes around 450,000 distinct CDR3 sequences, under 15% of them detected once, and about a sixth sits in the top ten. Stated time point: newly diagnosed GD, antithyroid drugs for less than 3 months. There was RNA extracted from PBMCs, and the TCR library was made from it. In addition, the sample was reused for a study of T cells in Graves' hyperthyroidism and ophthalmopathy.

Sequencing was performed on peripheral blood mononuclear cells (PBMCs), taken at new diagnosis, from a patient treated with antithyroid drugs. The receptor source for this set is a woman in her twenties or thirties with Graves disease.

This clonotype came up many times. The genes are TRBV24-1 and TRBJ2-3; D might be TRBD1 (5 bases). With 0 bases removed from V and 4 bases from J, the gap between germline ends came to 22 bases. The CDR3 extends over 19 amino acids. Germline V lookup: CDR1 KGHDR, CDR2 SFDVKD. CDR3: CATSDLPPVGVGLADTQYF. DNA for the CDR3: TGTGCCACCAGTGATTTGCCCCCAGTAGGGGTGGGATTGGCAGATACGCAGTATTTT.

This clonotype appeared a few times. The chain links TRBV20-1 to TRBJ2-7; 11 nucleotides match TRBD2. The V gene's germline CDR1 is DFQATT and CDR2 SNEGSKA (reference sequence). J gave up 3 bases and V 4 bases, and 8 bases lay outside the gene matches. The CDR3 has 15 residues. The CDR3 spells CSAIHSGRGNYEQYF. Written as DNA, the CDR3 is TGCAGTGCTATTCATAGCGGGAGGGGGAACTACGAGCAGTACTTC.

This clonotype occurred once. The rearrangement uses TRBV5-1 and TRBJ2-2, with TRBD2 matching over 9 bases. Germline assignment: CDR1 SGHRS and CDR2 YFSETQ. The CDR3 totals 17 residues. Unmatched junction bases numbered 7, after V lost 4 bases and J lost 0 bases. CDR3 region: CASSQGPSGANTGELFF. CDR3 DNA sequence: TGCGCCAGCAGCCAAGGTCCTAGCGGGGCGAACACCGGGGAGCTGTTTTTT.

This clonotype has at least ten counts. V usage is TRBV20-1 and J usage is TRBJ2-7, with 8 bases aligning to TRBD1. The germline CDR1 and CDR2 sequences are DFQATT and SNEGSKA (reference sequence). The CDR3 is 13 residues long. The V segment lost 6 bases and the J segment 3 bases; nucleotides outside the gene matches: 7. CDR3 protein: CSASDRVSYEQYF. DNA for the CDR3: TGCAGTGCCTCGGACAGGGTGAGCTACGAGCAGTACTTC.

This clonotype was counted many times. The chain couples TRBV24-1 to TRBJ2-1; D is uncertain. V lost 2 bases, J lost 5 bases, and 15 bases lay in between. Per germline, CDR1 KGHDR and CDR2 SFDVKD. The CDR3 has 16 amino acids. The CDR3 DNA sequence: TGTGCCACCAGTGATTCCCGCCGGATCCCCGACAATGAGCAGTTCTTC. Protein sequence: CATSDSRRIPDNEQFF.

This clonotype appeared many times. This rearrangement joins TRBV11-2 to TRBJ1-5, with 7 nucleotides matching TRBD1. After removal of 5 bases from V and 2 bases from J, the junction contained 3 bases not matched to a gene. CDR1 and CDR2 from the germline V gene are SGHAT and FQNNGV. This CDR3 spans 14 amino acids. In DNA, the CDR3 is TGTGCCAGCAGCGTTACAGGGGGCAATCAGCCCCAGCATTTT. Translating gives CASSVTGGNQPQHF.

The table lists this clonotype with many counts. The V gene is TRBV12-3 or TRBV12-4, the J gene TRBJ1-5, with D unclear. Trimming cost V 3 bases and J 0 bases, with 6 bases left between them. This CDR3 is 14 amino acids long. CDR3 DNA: TGTGCCAGCAGTTTGGGCGTTAGCAATCAGCCCCAGCATTTT. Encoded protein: CASSLGVSNQPQHF.

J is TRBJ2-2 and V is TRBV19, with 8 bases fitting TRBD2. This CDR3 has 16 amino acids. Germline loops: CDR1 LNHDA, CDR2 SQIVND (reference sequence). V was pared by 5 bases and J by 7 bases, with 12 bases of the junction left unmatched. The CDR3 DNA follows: TGTGCCAGTAGTCCCCAGAGAGCGGGAGCGGGCGGGGAGCTGTTTTTT. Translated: CASSPQRAGAGGELFF.

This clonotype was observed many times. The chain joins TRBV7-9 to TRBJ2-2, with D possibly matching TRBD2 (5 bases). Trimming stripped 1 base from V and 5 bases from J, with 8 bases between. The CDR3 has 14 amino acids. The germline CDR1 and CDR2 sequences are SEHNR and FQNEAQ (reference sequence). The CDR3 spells CASSLVRGTGELFF. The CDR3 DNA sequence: TGTGCCAGCAGCTTAGTACGCGGGACCGGGGAGCTGTTTTTT.

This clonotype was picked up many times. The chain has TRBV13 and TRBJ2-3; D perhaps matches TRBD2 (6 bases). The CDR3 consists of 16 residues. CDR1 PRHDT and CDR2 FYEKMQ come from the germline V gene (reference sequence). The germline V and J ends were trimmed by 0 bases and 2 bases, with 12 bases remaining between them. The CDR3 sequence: CASSLGDSGYTDTQYF. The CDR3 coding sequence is TGTGCCAGCAGCTTAGGAGATAGCGGATACACAGATACGCAGTATTTT.

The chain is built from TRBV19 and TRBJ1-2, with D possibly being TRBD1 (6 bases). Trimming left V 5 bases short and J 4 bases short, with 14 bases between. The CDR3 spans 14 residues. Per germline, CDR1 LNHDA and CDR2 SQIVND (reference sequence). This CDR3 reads CASSPTGGPYGYTF. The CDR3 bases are TGTGCCAGTAGTCCCACGGGGGGGCCCTATGGCTACACCTTC.

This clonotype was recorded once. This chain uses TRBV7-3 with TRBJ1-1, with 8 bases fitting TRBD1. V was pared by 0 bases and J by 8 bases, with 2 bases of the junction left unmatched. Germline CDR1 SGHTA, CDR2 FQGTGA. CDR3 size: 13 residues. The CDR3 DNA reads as TGTGCCAGCAGCTTAACGCGGGACAGGGAAGCTTTCTTT. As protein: CASSLTRDREAFF.

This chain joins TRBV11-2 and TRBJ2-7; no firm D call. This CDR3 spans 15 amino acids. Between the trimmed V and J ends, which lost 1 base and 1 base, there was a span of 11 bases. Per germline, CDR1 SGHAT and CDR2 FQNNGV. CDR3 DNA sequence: TGTGCCAGCAGCTTAGCGTGGGGTACTTCCTACGAGCAGTACTTC. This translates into CASSLAWGTSYEQYF.

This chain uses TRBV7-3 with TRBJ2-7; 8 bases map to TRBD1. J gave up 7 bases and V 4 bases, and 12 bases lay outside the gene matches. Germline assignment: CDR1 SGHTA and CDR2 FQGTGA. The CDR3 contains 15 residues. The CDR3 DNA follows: TGTGCCAGCAGCTCACCGGGACAGGCCTACAATGAGCAGTACTTC. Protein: CASSSPGQAYNEQYF.

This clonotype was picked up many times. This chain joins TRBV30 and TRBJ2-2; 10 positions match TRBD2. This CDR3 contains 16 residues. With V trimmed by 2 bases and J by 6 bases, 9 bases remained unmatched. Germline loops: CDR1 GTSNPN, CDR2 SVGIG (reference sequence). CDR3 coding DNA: TGTGCCTGGAGTCACACGGGACTAGCGAGGGCCGGGGAGCTGTTTTTT. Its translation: CAWSHTGLARAGELFF.

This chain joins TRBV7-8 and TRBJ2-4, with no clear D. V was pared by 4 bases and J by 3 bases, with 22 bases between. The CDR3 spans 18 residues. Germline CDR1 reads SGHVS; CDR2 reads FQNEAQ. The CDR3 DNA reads TGTGCCAGCAGCTACTTCCAAGGGTTCGTAGACGACAAAAACATTCAGTACTTC. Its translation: CASSYFQGFVDDKNIQYF. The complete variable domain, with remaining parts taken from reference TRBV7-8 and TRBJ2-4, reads GAGVSQSPRYKVAKRGQDVALRCDPISGHVSLFWYQQALGQGPEFLTYFQNEAQLDKSGLPSDRFFAERPEGSVSTLKIQRTQQEDSAVYLCASSYFQGFVDDKNIQYFGAGTRLSVL.

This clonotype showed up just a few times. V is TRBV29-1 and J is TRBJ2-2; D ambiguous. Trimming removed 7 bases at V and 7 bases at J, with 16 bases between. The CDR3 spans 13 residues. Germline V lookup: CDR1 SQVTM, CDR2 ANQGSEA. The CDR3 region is CSAKEASLGELFF. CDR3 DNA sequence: TGCAGCGCCAAAGAGGCATCGCTCGGGGAGCTGTTTTTT.

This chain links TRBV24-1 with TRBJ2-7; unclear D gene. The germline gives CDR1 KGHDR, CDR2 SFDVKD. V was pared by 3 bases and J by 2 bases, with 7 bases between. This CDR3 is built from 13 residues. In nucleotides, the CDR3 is TGTGCCACCAGTGATACGGCCCCCTACGAGCAGTACTTC. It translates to CATSDTAPYEQYF.

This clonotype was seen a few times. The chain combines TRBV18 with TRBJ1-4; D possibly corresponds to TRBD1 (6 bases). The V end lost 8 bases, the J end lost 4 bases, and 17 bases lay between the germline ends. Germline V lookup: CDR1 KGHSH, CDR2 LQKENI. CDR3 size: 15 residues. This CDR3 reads CASVKTGTFNEKLFF. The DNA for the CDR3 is TGTGCCAGCGTAAAAACAGGGACTTTTAATGAAAAACTGTTTTTT. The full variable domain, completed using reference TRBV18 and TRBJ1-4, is NAGVMQNPRHLVRRRGQEARLRCSPMKGHSHVYWYRQLPEEGLKFMVYLQKENIIDESGMPKERFSAEFPKEGPSILRIQQVVRGDSAAYFCASVKTGTFNEKLFFGSGTQLSVL.

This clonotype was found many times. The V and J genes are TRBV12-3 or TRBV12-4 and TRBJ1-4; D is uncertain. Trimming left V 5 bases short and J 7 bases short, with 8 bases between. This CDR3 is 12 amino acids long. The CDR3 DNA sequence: TGTGCCAGCAGTCTTACAGTTGAAAAACTGTTTTTT. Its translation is CASSLTVEKLFF.

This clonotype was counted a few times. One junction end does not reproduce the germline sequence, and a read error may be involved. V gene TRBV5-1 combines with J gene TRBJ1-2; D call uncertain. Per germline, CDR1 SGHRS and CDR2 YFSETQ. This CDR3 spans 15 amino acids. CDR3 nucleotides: TGCGCCAGCTGCTTGGCCCGCAGGACTAACTATGGCTACACCTTC. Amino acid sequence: CASCLARRTNYGYTF.

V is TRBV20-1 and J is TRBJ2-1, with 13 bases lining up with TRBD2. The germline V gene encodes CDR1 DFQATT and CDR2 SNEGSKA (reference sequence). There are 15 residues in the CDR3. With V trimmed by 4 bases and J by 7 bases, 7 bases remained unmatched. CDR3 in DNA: TGCAGTGCTACCCGAGGGACTAGCGGGATAAATGAGCAGTTCTTC. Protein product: CSATRGTSGINEQFF.

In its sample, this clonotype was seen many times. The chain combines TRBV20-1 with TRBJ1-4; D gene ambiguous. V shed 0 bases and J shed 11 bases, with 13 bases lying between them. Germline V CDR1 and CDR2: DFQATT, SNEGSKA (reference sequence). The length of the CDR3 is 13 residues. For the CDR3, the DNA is TGCAGTGCTAGAGAGCAGGTCTTGGGGAAACTGTTTTTT. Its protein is CSAREQVLGKLFF.

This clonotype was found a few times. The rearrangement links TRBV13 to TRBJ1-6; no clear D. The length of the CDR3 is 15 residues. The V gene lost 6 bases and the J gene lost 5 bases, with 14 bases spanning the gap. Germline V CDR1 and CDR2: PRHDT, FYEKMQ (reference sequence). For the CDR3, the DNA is TGTGCCAGCAGTCTTAAAGGTTCTCATAATTCACCCCTCCACTTT. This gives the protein CASSLKGSHNSPLHF.

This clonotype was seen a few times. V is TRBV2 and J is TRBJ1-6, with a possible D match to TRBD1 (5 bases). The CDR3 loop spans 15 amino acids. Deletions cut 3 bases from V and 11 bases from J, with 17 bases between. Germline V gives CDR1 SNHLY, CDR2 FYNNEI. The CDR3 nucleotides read TGTGCCAGCAGTGATGGGGGACGGGTGGGACCACCCCTCCACTTT. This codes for CASSDGGRVGPPLHF.

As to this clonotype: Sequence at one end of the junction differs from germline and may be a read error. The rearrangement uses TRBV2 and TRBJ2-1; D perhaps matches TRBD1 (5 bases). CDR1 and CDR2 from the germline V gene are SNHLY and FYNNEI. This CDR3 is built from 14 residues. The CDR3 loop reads CASSPRASYNGQFF. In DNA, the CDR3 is TGTGCCAGCAGTCCCAGGGCCTCCTATAATGGGCAGTTCTTC.

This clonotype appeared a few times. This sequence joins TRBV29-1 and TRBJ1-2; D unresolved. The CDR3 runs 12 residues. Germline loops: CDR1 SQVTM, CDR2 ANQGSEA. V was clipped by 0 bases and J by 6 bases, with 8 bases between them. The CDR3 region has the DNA TGCAGCGTTGAAGATCGAGGAGATGGCTACACCTTC. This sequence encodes CSVEDRGDGYTF.

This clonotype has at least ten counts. CDR3 in amino acids: CASSLGALNYGYTF. Here the CDR3 DNA reads TGTGCCAGCAGTTTAGGGGCGTTGAACTATGGCTACACCTTC. The chain combines TRBV12-3 or TRBV12-4 with TRBJ1-2; D not certain. CDR3 length: 14 amino acids. V was clipped by 1 base and J by 2 bases, with 8 bases between them.

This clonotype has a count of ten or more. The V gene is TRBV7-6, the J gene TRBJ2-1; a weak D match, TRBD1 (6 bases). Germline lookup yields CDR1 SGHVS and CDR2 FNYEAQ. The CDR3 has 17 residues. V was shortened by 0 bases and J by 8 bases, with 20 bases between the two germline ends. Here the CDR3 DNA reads TGTGCCAGCAGCTTAGCAGGTGGGCCCAGAGGGGGTGATGAGCAGTTCTTC. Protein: CASSLAGGPRGGDEQFF. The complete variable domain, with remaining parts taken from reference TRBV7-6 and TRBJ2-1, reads GAGVSQSPRYKVTKRGQDVALRCDPISGHVSLYWYRQALGQGPEFLTYFNYEAQQDKSGLPNDRFSAERPEGSISTLTIQRTEQRDSAMYRCASSLAGGPRGGDEQFFGPGTRLTVL.

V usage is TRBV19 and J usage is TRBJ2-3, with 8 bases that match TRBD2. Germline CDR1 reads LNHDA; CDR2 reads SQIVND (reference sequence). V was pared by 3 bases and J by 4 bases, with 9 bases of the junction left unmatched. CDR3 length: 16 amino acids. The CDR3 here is CASSIMSGSGPDTQYF. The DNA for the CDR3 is TGTGCCAGTAGTATTATGAGCGGGAGTGGCCCAGATACGCAGTATTTT.

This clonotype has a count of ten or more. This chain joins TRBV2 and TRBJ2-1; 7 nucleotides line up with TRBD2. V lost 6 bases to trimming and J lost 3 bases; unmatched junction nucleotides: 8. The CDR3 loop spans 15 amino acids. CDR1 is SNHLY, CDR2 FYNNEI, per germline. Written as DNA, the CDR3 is TGTGCCAGCAGCACCACGGGAGGTCTCTACAATGAGCAGTTCTTC. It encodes CASSTTGGLYNEQFF.

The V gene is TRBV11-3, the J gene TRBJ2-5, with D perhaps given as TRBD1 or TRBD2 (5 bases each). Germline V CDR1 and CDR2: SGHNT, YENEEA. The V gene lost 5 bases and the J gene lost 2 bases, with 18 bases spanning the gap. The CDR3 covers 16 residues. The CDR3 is CASSKGRGSGQETQYF. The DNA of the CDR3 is TGTGCCAGCAGCAAAGGCCGGGGATCAGGGCAAGAGACCCAGTACTTC.